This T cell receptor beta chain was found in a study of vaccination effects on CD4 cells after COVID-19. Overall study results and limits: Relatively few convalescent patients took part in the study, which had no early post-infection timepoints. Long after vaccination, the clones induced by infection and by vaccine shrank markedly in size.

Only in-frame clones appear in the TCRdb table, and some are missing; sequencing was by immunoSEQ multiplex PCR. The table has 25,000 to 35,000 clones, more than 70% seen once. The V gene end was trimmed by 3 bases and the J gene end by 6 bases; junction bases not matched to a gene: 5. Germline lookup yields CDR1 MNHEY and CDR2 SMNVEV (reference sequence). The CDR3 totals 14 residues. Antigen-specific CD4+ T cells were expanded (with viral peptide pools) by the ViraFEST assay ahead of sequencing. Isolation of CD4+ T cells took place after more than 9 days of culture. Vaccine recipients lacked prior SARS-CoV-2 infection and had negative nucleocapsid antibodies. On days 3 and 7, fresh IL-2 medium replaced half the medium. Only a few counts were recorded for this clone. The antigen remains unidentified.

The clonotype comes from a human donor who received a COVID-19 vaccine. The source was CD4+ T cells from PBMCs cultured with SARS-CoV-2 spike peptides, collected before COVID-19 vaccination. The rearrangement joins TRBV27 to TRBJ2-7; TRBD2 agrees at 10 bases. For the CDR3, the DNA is TGTGCCAGCAGTTTTTCTAGCGGGAGAACCGAGCAGTACTTC. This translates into CASSFSSGRTEQYF.